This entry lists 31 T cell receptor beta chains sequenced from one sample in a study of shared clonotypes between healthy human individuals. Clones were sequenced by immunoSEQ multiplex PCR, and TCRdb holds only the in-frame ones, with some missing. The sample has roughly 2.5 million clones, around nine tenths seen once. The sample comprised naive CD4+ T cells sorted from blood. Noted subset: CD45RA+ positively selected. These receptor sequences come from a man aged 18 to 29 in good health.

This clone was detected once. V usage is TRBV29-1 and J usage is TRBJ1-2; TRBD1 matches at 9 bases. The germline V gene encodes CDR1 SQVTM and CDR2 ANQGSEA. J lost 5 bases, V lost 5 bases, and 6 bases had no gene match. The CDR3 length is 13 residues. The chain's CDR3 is CSVSPGTGYGYTF. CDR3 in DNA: TGCAGCGTTTCACCCGGGACAGGGTATGGCTACACCTTC.

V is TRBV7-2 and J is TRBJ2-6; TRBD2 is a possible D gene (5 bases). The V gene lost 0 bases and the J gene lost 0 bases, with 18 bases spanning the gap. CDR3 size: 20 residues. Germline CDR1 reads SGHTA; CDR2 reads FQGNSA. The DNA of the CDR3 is TGTGCCAGCAGCTTAGCCCCTGTAAGCCGGGGAAGCTCTGGGGCCAACGTCCTGACTTTC. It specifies CASSLAPVSRGSSGANVLTF. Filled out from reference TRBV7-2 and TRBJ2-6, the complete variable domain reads GAGVSQSPSNKVTEKGKDVELRCDPISGHTALYWYRQSLGQGLEFLIYFQGNSAPDKSGLPSDRFSAERTGGSVSTLTIQRTQQEDSAVYLCASSLAPVSRGSSGANVLTFGAGSRLTVL.

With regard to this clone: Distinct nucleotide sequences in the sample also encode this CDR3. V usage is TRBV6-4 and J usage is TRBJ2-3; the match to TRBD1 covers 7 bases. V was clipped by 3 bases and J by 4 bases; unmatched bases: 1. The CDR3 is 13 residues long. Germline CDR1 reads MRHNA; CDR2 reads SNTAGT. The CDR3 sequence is CASSEQGADTQYF. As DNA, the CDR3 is TGTGCCAGCAGTGAGCAGGGGGCAGATACGCAGTATTTT.

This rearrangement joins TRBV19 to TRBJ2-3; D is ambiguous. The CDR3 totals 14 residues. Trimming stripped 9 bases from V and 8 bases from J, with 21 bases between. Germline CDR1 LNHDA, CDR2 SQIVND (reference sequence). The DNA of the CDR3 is TGTGCCAGCTCCCTTCAGATGGCAGTAACTACGCAGTATTTT. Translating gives CASSLQMAVTTQYF.

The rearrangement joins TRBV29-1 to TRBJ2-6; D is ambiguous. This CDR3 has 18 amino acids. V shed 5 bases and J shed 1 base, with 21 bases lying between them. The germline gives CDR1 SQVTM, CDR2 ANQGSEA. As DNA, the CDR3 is TGCAGCGTTTCAGTTGACCTTCGAAGTTCATCTGGGGCCAACGTCCTGACTTTC. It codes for CSVSVDLRSSSGANVLTF.

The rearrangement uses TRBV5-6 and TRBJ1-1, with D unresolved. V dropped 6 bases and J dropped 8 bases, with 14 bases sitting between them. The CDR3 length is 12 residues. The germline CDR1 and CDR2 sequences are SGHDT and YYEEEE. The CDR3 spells CASTITGKEAFF. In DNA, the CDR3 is TGTGCCAGCACCATTACCGGGAAGGAAGCTTTCTTT.

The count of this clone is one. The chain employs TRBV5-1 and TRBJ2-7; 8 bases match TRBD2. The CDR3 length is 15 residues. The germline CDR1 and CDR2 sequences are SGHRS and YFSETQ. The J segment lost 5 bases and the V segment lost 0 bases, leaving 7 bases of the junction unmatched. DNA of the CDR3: TGCGCCAGCAGCTTGGCAGGGACTAGTATTGACGAGCAGTACTTC. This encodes CASSLAGTSIDEQYF.

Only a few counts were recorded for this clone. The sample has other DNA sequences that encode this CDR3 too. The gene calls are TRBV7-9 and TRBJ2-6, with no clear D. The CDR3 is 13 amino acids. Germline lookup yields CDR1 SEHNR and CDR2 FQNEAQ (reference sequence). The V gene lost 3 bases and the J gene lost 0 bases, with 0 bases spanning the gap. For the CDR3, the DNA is TGTGCCAGCAGCTTCTCTGGGGCCAACGTCCTGACTTTC. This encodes CASSFSGANVLTF.

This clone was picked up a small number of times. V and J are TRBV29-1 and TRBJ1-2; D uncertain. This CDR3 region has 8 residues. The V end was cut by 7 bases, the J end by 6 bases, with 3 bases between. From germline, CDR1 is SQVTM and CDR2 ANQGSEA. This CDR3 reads CSADGYTF. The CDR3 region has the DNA TGCAGCGCGGATGGCTACACCTTC.

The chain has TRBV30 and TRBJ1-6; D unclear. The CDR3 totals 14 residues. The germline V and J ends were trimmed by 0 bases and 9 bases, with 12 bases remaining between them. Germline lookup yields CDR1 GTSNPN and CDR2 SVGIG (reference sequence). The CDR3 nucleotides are TGTGCCTGGAGTGTCGGGGATTTAGGTTCACCCCTCCACTTT. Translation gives CAWSVGDLGSPLHF.

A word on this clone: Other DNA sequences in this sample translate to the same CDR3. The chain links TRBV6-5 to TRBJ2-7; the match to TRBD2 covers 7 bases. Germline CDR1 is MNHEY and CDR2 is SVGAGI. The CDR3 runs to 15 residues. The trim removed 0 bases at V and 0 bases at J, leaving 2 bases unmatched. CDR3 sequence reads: CASSYSGGNSYEQYF. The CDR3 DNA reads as TGTGCCAGCAGTTACTCGGGGGGGAACTCCTACGAGCAGTACTTC.

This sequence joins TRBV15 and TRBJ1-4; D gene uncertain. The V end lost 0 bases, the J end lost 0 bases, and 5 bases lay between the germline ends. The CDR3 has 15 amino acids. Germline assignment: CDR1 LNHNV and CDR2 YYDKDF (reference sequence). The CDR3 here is CATSREGSTNEKLFF. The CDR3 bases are TGTGCCACCAGCAGAGAGGGCTCAACTAATGAAAAACTGTTTTTT. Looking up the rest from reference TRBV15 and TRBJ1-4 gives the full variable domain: DAMVIQNPRYQVTQFGKPVTLSCSQTLNHNVMYWYQQKSSQAPKLLFHYYDKDFNNEADTPDNFQSRRPNTSFCFLDIRSPGLGDTAMYLCATSREGSTNEKLFFGSGTQLSVL.

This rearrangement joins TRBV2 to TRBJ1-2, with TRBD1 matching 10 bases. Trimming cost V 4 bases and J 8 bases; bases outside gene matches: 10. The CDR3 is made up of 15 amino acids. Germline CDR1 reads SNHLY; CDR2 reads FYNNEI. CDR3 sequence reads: CASSGQRGQGKGYTF. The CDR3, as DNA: TGTGCCAGCAGTGGTCAGAGGGGACAGGGGAAGGGCTACACCTTC.

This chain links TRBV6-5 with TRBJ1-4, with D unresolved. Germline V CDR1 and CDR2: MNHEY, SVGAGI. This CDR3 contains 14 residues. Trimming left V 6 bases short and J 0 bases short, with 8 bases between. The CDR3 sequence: CASRRGATNEKLFF. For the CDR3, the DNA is TGTGCCAGCAGGAGAGGTGCAACTAATGAAAAACTGTTTTTT.

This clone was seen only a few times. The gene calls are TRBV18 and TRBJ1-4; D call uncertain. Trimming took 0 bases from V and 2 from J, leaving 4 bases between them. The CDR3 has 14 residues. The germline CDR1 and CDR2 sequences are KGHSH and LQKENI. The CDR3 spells CASSPPGTNEKLFF. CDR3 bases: TGTGCCAGCTCACCACCGGGGACTAATGAAAAACTGTTTTTT.

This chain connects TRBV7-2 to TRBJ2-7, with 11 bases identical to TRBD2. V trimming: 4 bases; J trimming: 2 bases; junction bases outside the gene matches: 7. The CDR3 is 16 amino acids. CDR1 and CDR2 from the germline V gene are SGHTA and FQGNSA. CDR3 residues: CASSSALAGGPYEQYF. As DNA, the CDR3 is TGTGCCAGCAGCTCCGCCCTAGCGGGAGGTCCCTACGAGCAGTACTTC.

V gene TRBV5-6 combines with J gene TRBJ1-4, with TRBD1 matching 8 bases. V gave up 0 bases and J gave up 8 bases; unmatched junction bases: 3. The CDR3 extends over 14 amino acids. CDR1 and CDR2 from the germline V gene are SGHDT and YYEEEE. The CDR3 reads CASSLDRGKEKLFF. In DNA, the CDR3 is TGTGCCAGCAGCTTGGACAGGGGGAAGGAAAAACTGTTTTTT.

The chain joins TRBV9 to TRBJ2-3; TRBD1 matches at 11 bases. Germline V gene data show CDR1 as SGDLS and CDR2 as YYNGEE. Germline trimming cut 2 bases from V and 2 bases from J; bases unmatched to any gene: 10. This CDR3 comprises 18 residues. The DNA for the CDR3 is TGTGCCAGCAGCGTTATTCCCGGGACAGGGGGACTCACAGATACGCAGTATTTT. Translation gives CASSVIPGTGGLTDTQYF.

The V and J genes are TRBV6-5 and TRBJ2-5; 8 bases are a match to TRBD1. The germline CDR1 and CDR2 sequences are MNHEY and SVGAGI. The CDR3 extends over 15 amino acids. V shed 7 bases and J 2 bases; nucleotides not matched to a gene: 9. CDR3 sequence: CASIGLGTGQETQYF. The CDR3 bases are TGTGCCAGCATCGGACTCGGGACAGGACAAGAGACCCAGTACTTC.

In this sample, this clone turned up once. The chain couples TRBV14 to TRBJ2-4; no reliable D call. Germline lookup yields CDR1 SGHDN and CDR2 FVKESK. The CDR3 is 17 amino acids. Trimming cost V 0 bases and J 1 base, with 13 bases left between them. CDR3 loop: CASSQDLGSGAKNIQYF. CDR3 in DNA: TGTGCCAGCAGCCAAGATCTGGGGTCCGGTGCCAAAAACATTCAGTACTTC.

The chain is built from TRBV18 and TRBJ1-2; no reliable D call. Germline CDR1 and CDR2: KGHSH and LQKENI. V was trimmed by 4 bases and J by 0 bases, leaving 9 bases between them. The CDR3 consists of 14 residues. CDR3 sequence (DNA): TGTGCCAGCTCACGGACCGATACTAACTATGGCTACACCTTC. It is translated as CASSRTDTNYGYTF.

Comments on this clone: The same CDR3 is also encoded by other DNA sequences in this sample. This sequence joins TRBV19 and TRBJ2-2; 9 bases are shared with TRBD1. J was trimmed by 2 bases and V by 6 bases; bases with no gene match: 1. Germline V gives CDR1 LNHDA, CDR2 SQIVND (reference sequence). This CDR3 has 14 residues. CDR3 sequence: CASRDRGNTGELFF. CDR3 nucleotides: TGTGCCAGTAGGGACAGGGGAAACACCGGGGAGCTGTTTTTT.

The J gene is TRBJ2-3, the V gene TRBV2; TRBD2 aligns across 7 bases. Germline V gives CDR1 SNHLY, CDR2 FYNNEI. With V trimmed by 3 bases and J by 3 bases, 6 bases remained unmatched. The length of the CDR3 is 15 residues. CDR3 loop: CASSDHAAGTDTQYF. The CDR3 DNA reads TGTGCCAGCAGTGACCACGCAGCGGGGACAGATACGCAGTATTTT.

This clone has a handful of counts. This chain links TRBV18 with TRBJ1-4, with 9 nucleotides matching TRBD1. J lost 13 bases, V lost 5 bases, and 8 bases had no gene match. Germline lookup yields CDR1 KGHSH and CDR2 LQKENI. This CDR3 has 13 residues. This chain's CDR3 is CASSFNPGQGLFF. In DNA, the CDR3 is TGTGCCAGCTCATTCAACCCGGGACAGGGACTGTTTTTT.

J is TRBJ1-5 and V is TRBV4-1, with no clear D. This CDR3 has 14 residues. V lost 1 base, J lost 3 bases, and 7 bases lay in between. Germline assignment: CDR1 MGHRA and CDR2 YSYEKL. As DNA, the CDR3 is TGCGCCAGCAGCCAAGGCCAGTTCAATCAGCCCCAGCATTTT. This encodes CASSQGQFNQPQHF.

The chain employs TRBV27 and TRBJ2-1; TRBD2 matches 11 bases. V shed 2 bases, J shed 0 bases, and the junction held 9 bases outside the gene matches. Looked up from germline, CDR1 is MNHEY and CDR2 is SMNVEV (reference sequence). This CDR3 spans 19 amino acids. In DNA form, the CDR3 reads TGTGCCAGCAGTTTAAACCCTCTTAGCGGGAGGGCCTCCTACAATGAGCAGTTCTTC. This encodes CASSLNPLSGRASYNEQFF.

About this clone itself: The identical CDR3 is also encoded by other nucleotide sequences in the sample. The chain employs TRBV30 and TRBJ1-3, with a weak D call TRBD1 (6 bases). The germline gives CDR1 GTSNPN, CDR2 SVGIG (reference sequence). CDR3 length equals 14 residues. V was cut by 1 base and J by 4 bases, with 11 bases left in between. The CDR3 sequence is CAWSGGGSGNTIYF. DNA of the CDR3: TGTGCCTGGAGTGGAGGGGGGTCCGGAAACACCATATATTTT. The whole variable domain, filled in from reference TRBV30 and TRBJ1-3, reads SQTIHQWPATLVQPVGSPLSLECTVEGTSNPNLYWYRQAAGRGLQLLFYSVGIGQISSEVPQNLSASRPQDRQFILSSKKLLLSDSGFYLCAWSGGGSGNTIYFGEGSWLTVV.

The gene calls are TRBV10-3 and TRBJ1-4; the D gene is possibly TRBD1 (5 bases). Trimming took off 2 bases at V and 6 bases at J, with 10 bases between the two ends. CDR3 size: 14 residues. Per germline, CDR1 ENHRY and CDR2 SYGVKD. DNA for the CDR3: TGTGCCATCAGTGAGACAGGCGGTTATGAAAAACTGTTTTTT. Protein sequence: CAISETGGYEKLFF.

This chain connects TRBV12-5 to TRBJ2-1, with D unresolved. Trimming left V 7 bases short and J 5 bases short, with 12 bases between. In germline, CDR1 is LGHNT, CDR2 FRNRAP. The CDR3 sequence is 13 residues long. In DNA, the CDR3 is TGTGCTAGTGCCCTCCTGGGAAACAATGAGCAGTTCTTC. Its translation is CASALLGNNEQFF.

CDR3 in amino acids: CASSLGQGTTDTQYF. CDR3 DNA: TGTGCCAGCAGCTTAGGACAGGGGACGACAGATACGCAGTATTTT. The chain uses TRBV7-9 and TRBJ2-3, with 8 bases that match TRBD1. The CDR3 loop spans 15 amino acids. Germline CDR1 reads SEHNR; CDR2 reads FQNEAQ (reference sequence). V shed 1 base and J 3 bases; nucleotides not matched to a gene: 3.

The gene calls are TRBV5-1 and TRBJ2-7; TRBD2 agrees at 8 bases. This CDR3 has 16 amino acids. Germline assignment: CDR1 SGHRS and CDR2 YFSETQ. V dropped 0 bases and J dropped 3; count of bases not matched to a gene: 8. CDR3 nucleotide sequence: TGCGCCAGCAGCTTGGCCGGGGGGGCCCTTAGCTACGAGCAGTACTTC. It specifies CASSLAGGALSYEQYF.